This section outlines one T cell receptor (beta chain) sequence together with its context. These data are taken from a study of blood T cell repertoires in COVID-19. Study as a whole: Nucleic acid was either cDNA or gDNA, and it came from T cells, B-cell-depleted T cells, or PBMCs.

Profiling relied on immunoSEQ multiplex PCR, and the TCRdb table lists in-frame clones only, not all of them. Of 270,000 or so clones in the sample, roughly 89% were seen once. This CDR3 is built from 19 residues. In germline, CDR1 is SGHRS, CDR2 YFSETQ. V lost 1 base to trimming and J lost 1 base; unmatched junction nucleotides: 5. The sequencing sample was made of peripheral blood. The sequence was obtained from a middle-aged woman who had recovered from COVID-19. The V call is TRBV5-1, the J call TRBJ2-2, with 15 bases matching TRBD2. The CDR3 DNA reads TGCGCCAGCAGCTTGACTGGGACTAGCGGGAGGCGGAACACCGGGGAGCTGTTTTTT. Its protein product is CASSLTGTSGRRNTGELFF. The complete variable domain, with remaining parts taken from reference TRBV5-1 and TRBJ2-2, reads KAGVTQTPRYLIKTRGQQVTLSCSPISGHRSVSWYQQTPGQGLQFLFEYFSETQRNKGNFPGRFSGRQFSNSRSEMNVSTLELGDSALYLCASSLTGTSGRRNTGELFFGEGSRLTVL.